The source of this T cell receptor beta chain is a study of blood T cells in healthy people across ages. Study results and limitations: Donor CMV infection status was unknown, possibly confounding age-related changes in expanded clonotypes.

In regard to this clonotype: As yet, its antigen is unknown.

With 2 bases clipped from V and 2 bases from J, the junction kept 6 bases outside the gene matches. Per the germline V gene, CDR1 is DFQATT and CDR2 is SNEGSKA (reference sequence). The CDR3 is 16 residues long. Then a second PCR, running roughly 6 to 12 cycles, was carried out with a sample-barcoded 5' primer and a J-beta primer mix. A 12-random-nucleotide template-switch adaptor tagged each cDNA molecule. TCRdb ran MiXCR on the 5' RACE reads and lists one entry per CDR3 protein. Among approximately 1,700,000 distinct CDR3 sequences, approximately 40% were seen once, and the ten largest hold about 23%.

This clonotype originated in a human donor in good health. The J gene is TRBJ2-1, the V gene TRBV20-1, with 10 bases identical to TRBD2. The specimen was blood. This CDR3 reads CSARLASGRTYNEQFF. CDR3 in DNA: TGCAGTGCTAGATTGGCTAGCGGGAGAACCTACAATGAGCAGTTCTTC.